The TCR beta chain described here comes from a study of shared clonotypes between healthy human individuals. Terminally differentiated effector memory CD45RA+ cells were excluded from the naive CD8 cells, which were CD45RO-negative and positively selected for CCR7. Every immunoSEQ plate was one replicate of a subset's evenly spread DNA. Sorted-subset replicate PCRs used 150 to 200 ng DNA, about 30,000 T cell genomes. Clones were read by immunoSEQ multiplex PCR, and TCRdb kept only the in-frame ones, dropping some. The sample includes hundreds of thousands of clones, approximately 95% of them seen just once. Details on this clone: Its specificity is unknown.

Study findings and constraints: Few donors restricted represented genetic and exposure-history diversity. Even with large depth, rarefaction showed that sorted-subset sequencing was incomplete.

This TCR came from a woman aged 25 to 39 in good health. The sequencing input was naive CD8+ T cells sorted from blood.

The CDR3 sequence: CASSSKGSSGPWEETQYF. The CDR3, as DNA: TGTGCCAGCAGCTCAAAAGGGAGTAGCGGGCCCTGGGAAGAGACCCAGTACTTC. The chain joins TRBV5-4 to TRBJ2-5, with 7 nucleotides matching TRBD2. This CDR3 is built from 18 residues. V was pared by 3 bases and J by 3 bases, with 17 bases of the junction left unmatched. The germline gives CDR1 SGHNT, CDR2 YYREEE (reference sequence).